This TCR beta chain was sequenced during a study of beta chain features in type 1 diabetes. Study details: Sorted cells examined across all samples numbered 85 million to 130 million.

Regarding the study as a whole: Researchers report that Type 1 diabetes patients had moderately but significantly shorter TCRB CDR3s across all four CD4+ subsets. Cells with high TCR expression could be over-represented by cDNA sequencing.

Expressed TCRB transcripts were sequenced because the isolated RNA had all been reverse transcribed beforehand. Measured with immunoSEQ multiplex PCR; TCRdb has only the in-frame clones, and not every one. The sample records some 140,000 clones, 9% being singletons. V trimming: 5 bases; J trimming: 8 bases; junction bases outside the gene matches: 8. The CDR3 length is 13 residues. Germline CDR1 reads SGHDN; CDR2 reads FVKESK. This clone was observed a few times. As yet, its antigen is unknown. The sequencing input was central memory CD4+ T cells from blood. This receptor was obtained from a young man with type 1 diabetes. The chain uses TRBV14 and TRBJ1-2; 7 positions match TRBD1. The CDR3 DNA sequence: TGTGCCAGCAGCTCTCGGACAGGCGACGGCTACACCTTC. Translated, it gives CASSSRTGDGYTF.